This T cell receptor beta chain comes out of a study of OX40 agonist ivuxolimab in advanced cancers. Study-level information: A history of anti-PD-1, anti-PD-L1 or anti-CTLA-4 therapy was acceptable, and roughly 40% had some. A partial response was reached by three patients: one with hepatocellular carcinoma and two with cutaneous melanoma. Findings and limits, study-wide: Within 6 weeks, CD4+ and CD8+ blood T cells expanded clonally at 0.1 to 3.0 mg/kg.

Germline V gene lookup returns CDR1 MNHEY and CDR2 SMNVEV (reference sequence). V was clipped by 6 bases and J by 10 bases; unmatched bases: 5. CDR3 length: 12 residues. The table came from immunoSEQ multiplex PCR; TCRdb's copy has only in-frame clones and leaves some out. Of about 36,000 clones detected, 65% to 85% appear once; the ten largest clones hold 21%. Concerning this clone itself: The antigen remains unidentified.

The sequencing used CD4+ or CD8+ T cells sorted from blood, collected in a trial of the OX40 agonist ivuxolimab. This sequence joins TRBV27 and TRBJ2-1; 8 positions match TRBD2. The sequence derives from an adult with an advanced solid tumor such as melanoma, head and neck, liver or kidney cancer. CDR3 protein: CASSRTSREQFF. The CDR3 DNA sequence: TGTGCCAGCAGCAGGACTAGCCGGGAGCAGTTCTTC.